This TCR beta chain was found in a study of T-cell reconstitution after alpha-beta-depleted transplantation in children. Study-level findings and limits: T-cell counts and diversity at one year post-transplant came mainly from newly produced T cells. Reports say that about two months after transplant, the alpha-beta T cells came out of several hundred graft clones that had expanded.

Preparation of the TCRbeta library was carried out with unique molecular identifiers. Each CDR3 protein is one row after TCRdb ran MiXCR on the PCR reads. The sample shows around 300,000 distinct CDR3 sequences, about 7.3% of them seen only once. This clonotype was seen ten or more times. Its antigen remains unknown. Looked up from germline, CDR1 is SGHDT and CDR2 is YYEEEE. The V and J ends lost 1 base and 1 base respectively, with 5 bases between them. The CDR3 totals 13 residues. The receptor was derived from a female patient aged 2-15 years who had a stem cell transplant for Fanconi anemia, so the T cells may come from the graft donor. Sequences were derived from peripheral blood, sampled 360 days after TCRalphabeta/CD19-depleted stem cell transplant. The chain joins TRBV5-6 to TRBJ1-1; D is ambiguous. The CDR3 loop reads CASSLQRNTEAFF. The CDR3 bases are TGTGCCAGCAGCTTGCAGCGGAACACTGAAGCTTTCTTT.